This TCR beta chain was documented in a study of response to subunit inactivated influenza vaccine. This CDR3 comprises 20 residues. V shed 5 bases, J shed 0 bases, and the junction held 15 bases outside the gene matches. The germline V gene encodes CDR1 MDHEN and CDR2 SYDVKM. One entry per CDR3 protein, called by TCRdb with MiXCR from the RT-PCR reads. The sample yields some 200,000 distinct CDR3 sequences, approximately 12% seen once. These same records also appear under a second study, on T cells expressing NK-cell markers. That report notes: Researchers built TCR beta cDNA using 5'RACE template switching with UMIs.

The sample in question was CD8+ T cells sorted from PBMCs, obtained approximately 13 days after vaccination. The chain carries TRBV28 and TRBJ2-1, with TRBD2 matching over 11 bases. This receptor was obtained from a man in his forties or fifties who received an inactivated influenza vaccine. CDR3 nucleotide sequence: TGTGCCAGCAGTAAATCACGACTAGCGGGGCGTCGAGGCTCCTACAATGAGCAGTTCTTC. It encodes CASSKSRLAGRRGSYNEQFF.